These 17 T cell receptor beta chains originate from one sample sequenced in a study of OX40 agonist ivuxolimab in advanced cancers. Using immunoSEQ multiplex PCR, the repertoire was profiled, and TCRdb retains in-frame clones only, with some absent. The table includes over 85,000 clones, roughly four fifths detected once. Here the sequenced sample was CD4+ or CD8+ T cells sorted from blood, taken in a trial of the OX40 agonist ivuxolimab. Receptor source: an adult with an advanced solid tumor such as melanoma, head and neck, liver or kidney cancer.

The chain employs TRBV5-6 and TRBJ1-6; tentatively, D is TRBD1 (5 bases). Trimming took 4 bases from V and 4 from J, leaving 15 bases between them. This CDR3 is built from 16 residues. The germline V gene encodes CDR1 SGHDT and CDR2 YYEEEE. The CDR3 DNA reads as TGTGCCAGCAGCCTGGGTTCTGGGGGTTATAATTCACCCCTCCACTTT. The encoded protein is CASSLGSGGYNSPLHF.

The genes are TRBV28 and TRBJ2-1; D ambiguous. In germline, CDR1 is MDHEN, CDR2 SYDVKM. The CDR3 length is 15 residues. Trimming took 2 bases from V and 3 from J, leaving 11 bases between them. Here the CDR3 DNA reads TGTGCCAGCAGTTTAAGGCCTTCCCTCTACAATGAGCAGTTCTTC. The encoded protein is CASSLRPSLYNEQFF.

This clone was seen a handful of times. V is TRBV14 and J is TRBJ2-5; perhaps TRBD2 as D (5 bases). V lost 1 base to trimming and J lost 3 bases, with 15 bases between them. Germline V gene sequence: CDR1 SGHDN, CDR2 FVKESK. The CDR3 spans 16 residues. The CDR3 DNA reads as TGTGCCAGCAGCCAAGGGGAAGTCGGACTGAAAGAGACCCAGTACTTC. Residues: CASSQGEVGLKETQYF.

This rearrangement joins TRBV5-1 to TRBJ1-2, with 10 bases lining up with TRBD1. The V segment lost 4 bases and the J segment 4 bases; nucleotides outside the gene matches: 4. The CDR3 contains 14 residues. Germline assignment: CDR1 SGHRS and CDR2 YFSETQ. CDR3 nucleotide sequence: TGCGCCAGCAGCCCGGGACAGGGGCCCTATGGCTACACCTTC. Amino acid sequence: CASSPGQGPYGYTF.

In nucleotides, the CDR3 is TGTGCCAGCAGCTTGGCTCCGGGACTAGCTGGTGAGACCCAGTACTTC. This codes for CASSLAPGLAGETQYF. This chain links TRBV5-4 with TRBJ2-5, with 9 bases matching TRBD2. CDR1 is SGHNT and CDR2 is YYREEE in the germline V gene (reference sequence). This CDR3 region has 16 residues. V lost 0 bases and J lost 5; bases outside the gene matches: 8.

This sequence joins TRBV28 and TRBJ1-3; D remains unclear. This CDR3 region has 12 residues. The V gene lost 10 bases and the J gene lost 4 bases, with 11 bases spanning the gap. CDR1 and CDR2 (germline): MDHEN, SYDVKM. In nucleotides, the CDR3 is TGTGCCACCGACGGCGCAGGAAACACCATATATTTT. Residues: CATDGAGNTIYF.

The V and J genes are TRBV18 and TRBJ1-1, with D possibly TRBD1 on 5 matching bases. CDR1 and CDR2 (germline): KGHSH, LQKENI. The CDR3 sequence is 14 residues long. Trimming stripped 2 bases from V and 1 base from J, with 8 bases between. The CDR3 region is CASSPGGRNTEAFF. CDR3 nucleotides: TGTGCCAGCTCACCAGGGGGTCGGAACACTGAAGCTTTCTTT.

In regard to this clone: The junction shows a germline mismatch at one end, possibly a read error. The chain couples TRBV5-1 to TRBJ2-1; tentatively, D is TRBD1 (6 bases). Germline V gene sequence: CDR1 SGHRS, CDR2 YFSETQ. There are 12 residues in the CDR3. The CDR3 nucleotides read TGCGCCAGCAGCTTGAGGGGGAATGCGCAGTTCTTC. It encodes CASSLRGNAQFF.

The genes are TRBV5-4 and TRBJ2-7, with a possible D match to TRBD1 (5 bases). The CDR3 covers 14 residues. Deletions cut 1 base from V and 5 bases from J, with 13 bases between. Per the germline V gene, CDR1 is SGHNT and CDR2 is YYREEE (reference sequence). The CDR3 here is CASSLMGRVHEQYF. The DNA for the CDR3 is TGTGCCAGCAGCTTGATGGGCAGGGTCCACGAGCAGTACTTC.

V gene TRBV29-1 combines with J gene TRBJ1-1, with TRBD1 matching 7 bases. Trimming took 7 bases from V and 0 from J; bases not matched to a gene: 11. Germline CDR1 reads SQVTM; CDR2 reads ANQGSEA. The CDR3 consists of 15 residues. CDR3 region: CSAQGGRVMNTEAFF. CDR3 sequence (DNA): TGCAGCGCCCAGGGGGGCCGGGTCATGAACACTGAAGCTTTCTTT.

The chain carries TRBV29-1 and TRBJ2-4; TRBD1 might be the D (6 bases). This CDR3 spans 13 amino acids. Trimming cost V 7 bases and J 6 bases, with 16 bases left between them. CDR1 and CDR2 (germline): SQVTM, ANQGSEA. The CDR3 sequence: CSGAMSTGNIQYF. The CDR3 coding sequence is TGCAGCGGCGCAATGTCGACAGGAAACATTCAGTACTTC.

V gene TRBV19 combines with J gene TRBJ1-3; tentatively, D is TRBD1 (5 bases). The V gene's germline CDR1 is LNHDA and CDR2 SQIVND (reference sequence). The CDR3 extends over 15 amino acids. The V and J ends lost 7 bases and 5 bases respectively, with 18 bases between them. In DNA form, the CDR3 reads TGTGCCAGTATGACGCTCCGGGGGAACCGAAACACCATATATTTT. Protein product: CASMTLRGNRNTIYF.

The rearrangement links TRBV5-4 to TRBJ2-7; perhaps TRBD2 as D (6 bases). The CDR3 consists of 15 residues. V was trimmed by 4 bases and J by 2 bases, leaving 16 bases between them. Germline CDR1 SGHNT, CDR2 YYREEE (reference sequence). The CDR3 loop is CASSPGEAVTYEQYF. CDR3 coding DNA: TGTGCCAGCAGCCCCGGGGAGGCGGTAACCTACGAGCAGTACTTC.

This clone was seen only a few times. V usage is TRBV11-2 and J usage is TRBJ2-1; D may match TRBD1 or TRBD2 (6 bases each). The CDR3 length is 15 residues. Germline lookup yields CDR1 SGHAT and CDR2 FQNNGV. The V end lost 1 base, the J end lost 4 bases, and 11 bases lay between the germline ends. The CDR3 sequence is CASSLVQGRYNEQFF. The CDR3 region has the DNA TGTGCCAGCAGCTTAGTCCAGGGGAGGTACAATGAGCAGTTCTTC.

This chain joins TRBV27 and TRBJ2-1; 13 bases match TRBD2. The V gene end was trimmed by 5 bases and the J gene end by 7 bases; junction bases not matched to a gene: 5. Per germline, CDR1 MNHEY and CDR2 SMNVEV (reference sequence). The length of the CDR3 is 15 residues. As DNA, the CDR3 is TGTGCCAGCAGTCTTACTAGCGGGGGGGTTAATGAGCAGTTCTTC. Translation: CASSLTSGGVNEQFF.

V and J are TRBV7-3 and TRBJ2-3; weak D call: TRBD1 (5 bases). Germline CDR1 and CDR2: SGHTA and FQGTGA. Deletions cut 5 bases from V and 5 bases from J, with 17 bases between. The CDR3 consists of 15 residues. The CDR3 nucleotides are TGTGCCAGCAGCCCCGCCGGGTCAAGGGGAGATACGCAGTATTTT. Translated: CASSPAGSRGDTQYF. The whole variable domain, remainder taken from reference TRBV7-3 and TRBJ2-3, is GAGVSQTPSNKVTEKGKYVELRCDPISGHTALYWYRQSLGQGPEFLIYFQGTGAADDSGLPNDRFFAVRPEGSVSTLKIQRTERGDSAVYLCASSPAGSRGDTQYFGPGTRLTVL.

The CDR3 loop reads CASSLTGLAGAGANVLTF. CDR3 nucleotides: TGTGCCAGCAGCTTAACAGGTCTAGCGGGAGCTGGGGCCAACGTCCTGACTTTC. The rearrangement uses TRBV7-3 and TRBJ2-6; TRBD2 agrees at 10 bases. The CDR3 covers 18 residues. The germline gives CDR1 SGHTA, CDR2 FQGTGA. V dropped 0 bases and J dropped 2; count of bases not matched to a gene: 4.